This TCR beta chain is from a study of PD-L1 blockade in urothelial cancer. In the study overall: Patients arrived having already received 0 to 3 prior chemotherapy regimens. Analysis of blood occurred 3 weeks (second dose) and 6 weeks after treatment start.

This clone was seen a single time. As yet, its antigen is unknown. Germline CDR1 reads SNHLY; CDR2 reads FYNNEI. The J segment lost 5 bases and the V segment lost 6 bases, leaving 7 bases of the junction unmatched. This CDR3 comprises 14 residues. Time point meaning: pretreatment peripheral blood. General study points: Durable benefit was linked to greater 3-week expansion of tumor-associated blood clones.

TCRdb's table, derived via immunoSEQ multiplex PCR, lists solely in-frame clones and lacks some. The table shows 60,000 to 75,000 clones, with roughly 84% occurring only once. Sequences were derived from PBMCs, sampled around atezolizumab (anti-PD-L1) treatment. The chain joins TRBV2 to TRBJ2-3; TRBD2 matches 8 bases. This sequence was found in a woman in her seventies with urothelial cancer. In nucleotides, the CDR3 is TGTGCCAGCAGGGTCGGGGGGGTAGGAGATACGCAGTATTTT. Protein sequence: CASRVGGVGDTQYF.